This entry features one TCR beta chain sequence. The CDR3 spans 11 residues. CDR1 ENHRY and CDR2 SYGVKD come from the germline V gene. V lost 10 bases and J lost 4, with 11 bases in between. The entry originates in a study of blood T cells in healthy people across ages. Using a J-beta primer mix together with a sample-barcoded 5' primer, a second PCR was run for roughly 7 to 12 cycles. The authors tagged each cDNA molecule using a template-switch adaptor with 12 random nucleotides. TCRdb redid the calling of the 5' RACE reads with MiXCR, one entry per CDR3 protein. The profile shows about 1.1 million distinct CDR3 sequences, more than 30% of them singletons.

Source material: blood. V is TRBV10-3 and J is TRBJ2-7, with D hard to call. The sequence came from a man aged 18 to 29 in good health. The CDR3 reads CATSEDYEQYF. In DNA form, the CDR3 reads TGTGCCACGAGCGAGGATTACGAGCAGTACTTC.